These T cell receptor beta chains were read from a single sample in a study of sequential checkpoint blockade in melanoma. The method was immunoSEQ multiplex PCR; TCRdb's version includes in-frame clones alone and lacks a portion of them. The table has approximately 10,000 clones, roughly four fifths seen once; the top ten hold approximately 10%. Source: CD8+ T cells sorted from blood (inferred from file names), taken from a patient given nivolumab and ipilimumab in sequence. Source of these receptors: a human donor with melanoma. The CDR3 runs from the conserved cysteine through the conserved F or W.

CDR3aa: CASSLDLREGREQYF
v_gene: TRBV7-6
j_gene: -
len: 15

CDR3aa: CASSPQGVQPQHF
v_gene: TRBV28
j_gene: TRBJ1-5
len: 13

CDR3aa: CASSLVAEMNTEAFF
v_gene: TRBV5-1
j_gene: TRBJ1-1
len: 15

CDR3aa: CASSSVVSSSYEQYF
v_gene: TRBV11-2
j_gene: TRBJ2-7
len: 15

CDR3aa: CASNTLAGGGSNTEAFF
v_gene: TRBV27
j_gene: TRBJ1-1
len: 17

CDR3aa: CASTWGGSYEQYF
v_gene: TRBV28
j_gene: TRBJ2-7
len: 13

CDR3aa: CASSHLSGTGVTEAFF
v_gene: TRBV14
j_gene: TRBJ1-1
len: 16

CDR3aa: CASSLVAVSYNEQFF
v_gene: TRBV7-3
j_gene: TRBJ2-1
len: 15

CDR3aa: CASSPLDISGNTIYF
v_gene: TRBV4-1
j_gene: TRBJ1-3
len: 15

CDR3aa: CASSQGASGSYEQYF
v_gene: TRBV4-1
j_gene: TRBJ2-7
len: 15

CDR3aa: CASSQIQGQRETQYF
v_gene: TRBV4-1
j_gene: TRBJ2-5
len: 15

CDR3aa: CASSYSGGDIQYF
v_gene: TRBV6-5
j_gene: TRBJ2-4
len: 13

CDR3aa: CASSLGSVTEQYF
v_gene: TRBV7-6
j_gene: TRBJ2-7
len: 13

CDR3aa: CATSRDRSLEETQYF
v_gene: TRBV15
j_gene: TRBJ2-5
len: 15

CDR3aa: CASSLEPGQGASEQYF
v_gene: TRBV7-6
j_gene: TRBJ2-7
len: 16

CDR3aa: CASSVAGTGGHQPQHF
v_gene: TRBV9
j_gene: TRBJ1-5
len: 16

CDR3aa: CASSLSQGGNEQYF
v_gene: TRBV7-6
j_gene: TRBJ2-7
len: 14

CDR3aa: CASSQVRGIGYEQYF
v_gene: TRBV4-2
j_gene: -
len: 15

CDR3aa: CASANWGQRLNYGYTF
v_gene: TRBV27
j_gene: TRBJ1-2
len: 16

CDR3aa: CASSHTRPAEKETQYF
v_gene: TRBV4-1
j_gene: TRBJ2-5
len: 16

CDR3aa: CATMGAPSYEQYF
v_gene: TRBV19
j_gene: TRBJ2-7
len: 13

CDR3aa: CASSSLAGEPYEQYF
v_gene: TRBV27
j_gene: TRBJ2-7
len: 15

CDR3aa: CASTREGGSPRIYEQFF
v_gene: TRBV4-1
j_gene: TRBJ2-1
len: 17

CDR3aa: CASSLHGGTYQPQHF
v_gene: TRBV28
j_gene: TRBJ1-5
len: 15

CDR3aa: CASSQDLKSYEQYF
v_gene: TRBV4-3
j_gene: -
len: 14

CDR3aa: CASSSPGVGETQYF
v_gene: TRBV7-9
j_gene: TRBJ2-5
len: 14

CDR3aa: CASRDFGTRYGYTF
v_gene: TRBV27
j_gene: TRBJ1-2
len: 14

CDR3aa: CSVEEREGLDGELFF
v_gene: TRBV29-1
j_gene: TRBJ2-2
len: 15

CDR3aa: CASRAQSGGREQFF
v_gene: TRBV6-1
j_gene: TRBJ2-1
len: 14

CDR3aa: CASCSRPDSSYEQYF
v_gene: TRBV6-5
j_gene: TRBJ2-7
len: 15

CDR3aa: CASSSPGTGDSPLHF
v_gene: TRBV27
j_gene: TRBJ1-6
len: 15

CDR3aa: CATLDRGHEQYF
v_gene: TRBV21-1
j_gene: TRBJ2-7
len: 12

CDR3aa: CASSARDYIYNEQFF
v_gene: TRBV9
j_gene: TRBJ2-1
len: 15

CDR3aa: CAISDQIGSEIPTYEQYF
v_gene: TRBV10-3
j_gene: -
len: 18

CDR3aa: CASSILGTYEQYF
v_gene: TRBV19
j_gene: TRBJ2-7
len: 13

CDR3aa: CASSTGLAGGPTDTQYF
v_gene: TRBV7-9
j_gene: TRBJ2-3
len: 17

CDR3aa: CASSYGTGGEYEQYF
v_gene: TRBV7-2
j_gene: TRBJ2-7
len: 15

CDR3aa: CASRANGRGNEQFF
v_gene: TRBV2
j_gene: TRBJ2-1
len: 14

CDR3aa: CASQPQGVYEQYF
v_gene: TRBV27
j_gene: TRBJ2-7
len: 13

CDR3aa: CASSTRTTLNEQFF
v_gene: TRBV7-2
j_gene: TRBJ2-1
len: 14

CDR3aa: CASSSGTSGGNEQFF
v_gene: TRBV5-1
j_gene: TRBJ2-1
len: 15

CDR3aa: CAWSGGLGTGELFF
v_gene: TRBV30
j_gene: TRBJ2-2
len: 14

CDR3aa: CASSLGGGLYEQYF
v_gene: TRBV7-2
j_gene: TRBJ2-7
len: 14

CDR3aa: CASSSWGQGYYEQYF
v_gene: TRBV5-8
j_gene: TRBJ2-7
len: 15

CDR3aa: CASSQDRGAGDGYTF
v_gene: TRBV4-3
j_gene: TRBJ1-2
len: 15

CDR3aa: CASSISGRSYEQYF
v_gene: TRBV11-2
j_gene: TRBJ2-7
len: 14

CDR3aa: CAWLGTTAAEAFF
v_gene: TRBV30
j_gene: TRBJ1-1
len: 13

CDR3aa: CASSPRTGASTDTQYF
v_gene: TRBV9
j_gene: TRBJ2-3
len: 16

CDR3aa: CASSLTSGNTGELFF
v_gene: TRBV4-1
j_gene: TRBJ2-2
len: 15

CDR3aa: CASSLVGGEYSYEQYF
v_gene: TRBV7-9
j_gene: -
len: 16

CDR3aa: CASSKEDTGQLLYYEQYF
v_gene: TRBV21-1
j_gene: TRBJ2-7
len: 18